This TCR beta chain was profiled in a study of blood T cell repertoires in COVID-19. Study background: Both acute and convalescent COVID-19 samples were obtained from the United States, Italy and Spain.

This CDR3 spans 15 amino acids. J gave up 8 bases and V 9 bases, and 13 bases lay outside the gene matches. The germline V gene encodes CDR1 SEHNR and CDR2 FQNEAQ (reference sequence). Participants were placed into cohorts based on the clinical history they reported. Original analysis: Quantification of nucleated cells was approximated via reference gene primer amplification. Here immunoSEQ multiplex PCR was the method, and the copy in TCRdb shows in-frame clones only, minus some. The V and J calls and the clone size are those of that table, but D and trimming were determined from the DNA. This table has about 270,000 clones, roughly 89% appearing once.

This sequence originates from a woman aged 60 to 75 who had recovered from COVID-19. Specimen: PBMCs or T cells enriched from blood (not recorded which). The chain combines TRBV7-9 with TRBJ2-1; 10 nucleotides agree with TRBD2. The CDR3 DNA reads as TGTGCCAGTAACCTCGGGCTAGCGGGAGAGTATGAGCAGTTCTTC. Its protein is CASNLGLAGEYEQFF. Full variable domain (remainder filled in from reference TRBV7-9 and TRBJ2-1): DTGVSQNPRHKITKRGQNVTFRCDPISEHNRLYWYRQTLGQGPEFLTYFQNEAQLEKSRLLSDRFSAERPKGSFSTLEIQRTEQGDSAMYLCASNLGLAGEYEQFFGPGTRLTVL.